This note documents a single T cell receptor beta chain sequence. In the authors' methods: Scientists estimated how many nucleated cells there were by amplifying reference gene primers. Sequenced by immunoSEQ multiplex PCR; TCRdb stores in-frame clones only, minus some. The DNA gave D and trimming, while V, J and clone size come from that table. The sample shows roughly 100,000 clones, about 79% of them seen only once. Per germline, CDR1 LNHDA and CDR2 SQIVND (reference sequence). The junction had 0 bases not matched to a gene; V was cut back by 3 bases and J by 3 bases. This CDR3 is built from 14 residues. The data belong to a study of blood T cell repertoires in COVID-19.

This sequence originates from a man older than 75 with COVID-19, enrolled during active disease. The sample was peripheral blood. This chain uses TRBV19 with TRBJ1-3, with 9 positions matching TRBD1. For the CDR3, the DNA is TGTGCCAGTAGTATGGACAGGGGTGGAAACACCATATATTTT. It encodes CASSMDRGGNTIYF.